This TCR beta chain was recorded in a study of blood T cell repertoires in COVID-19. As for the study in general: In each case, the material was cDNA or gDNA derived from T cells, B-cell-depleted T cells, or PBMCs.

The CDR3 runs 14 residues. Trimming pared 1 base from V and 1 base from J, leaving 7 bases between. Germline lookup yields CDR1 SEHNR and CDR2 FQNEAQ (reference sequence). Original methodology: From reference gene primer amplification, estimates of nucleated cell counts were derived. Only in-frame clones appear in the TCRdb table, and some are missing; sequencing was by immunoSEQ multiplex PCR. V, J and clone size are those of that table, while D and trimming were read from the DNA. The sample records around 50,000 clones, approximately 81% being singletons. Sequencing used peripheral blood. The chain couples TRBV7-9 to TRBJ1-1, with D perhaps matching TRBD1 (5 bases). The receptor comes from a man aged 40-49 years with active COVID-19. CDR3 bases: TGTGCCAGCAGCTTAGGGGGCTCGAACACTGAAGCTTTCTTT. This translates into CASSLGGSNTEAFF.